The text below deals with one TCR beta chain. These data originate in a study of blood T cell repertoires in COVID-19. Authors' data handling: Amplification from reference gene primers served as the basis for estimated nucleated cell counts. Sequencing used immunoSEQ multiplex PCR; TCRdb keeps in-frame clones, though not all of them. That table supplies the V and J calls and clone size; D and trimming were determined from the DNA. The sample consists of approximately 200,000 clones, around 80% of them appearing once. The J segment lost 0 bases and the V segment lost 2 bases, leaving 6 bases of the junction unmatched. The CDR3 totals 18 residues. Germline-derived CDR1 and CDR2 are SGHDN and FVKESK.

The chain is built from TRBV14 and TRBJ2-3, with 12 bases that match TRBD2. This sequence originates from a woman aged 80 or older with COVID-19, enrolled during active disease. The specimen was peripheral blood. Written as DNA, the CDR3 is TGTGCCAGCAGCCAATTCCGGACTAGCGGGATAAGCACAGATACGCAGTATTTT. Translating it yields CASSQFRTSGISTDTQYF.